The clone carrying this T cell receptor beta chain was observed a single time. Its target is unknown. These data are taken from a study of a mutant IDH1 vaccine in newly diagnosed glioma. Study-wide background: Prior therapy was radiotherapy, temozolomide, or both; most received both. Regarding the study as a whole: A vaccine-induced immune response developed in around 92% of the patients. Pseudoprogression apparently tracked independently of changes in top peripheral T cell clonotypes.

Sequencing used immunoSEQ multiplex PCR; TCRdb keeps in-frame clones, though not all of them. The sample lists about 94,000 clones, nearly 90% occurring once. As to time point: week 47, end of study. It was 300 ug of mutant IDH1 20-mer peptide that made up each vaccine dose, given with topical imiquimod. New IDH1-mutant, ATRX-lost WHO grade 3 or 4 astrocytomas occurred in donors. The germline V gene has CDR1 SGHRS and CDR2 YFSETQ. V shed 0 bases and J shed 2 bases, with 5 bases lying between them. The CDR3 is 13 amino acids. V gene TRBV5-1 combines with J gene TRBJ2-5, with D hard to call. Sequencing used PBMCs, obtained from a glioma patient whose treatment included an IDH1 peptide vaccine. The sequence came from a woman in her forties or fifties with glioma. The CDR3 sequence: CASSLGPQETQYF. In nucleotides, the CDR3 is TGCGCCAGCAGCTTGGGGCCACAAGAGACCCAGTACTTC.